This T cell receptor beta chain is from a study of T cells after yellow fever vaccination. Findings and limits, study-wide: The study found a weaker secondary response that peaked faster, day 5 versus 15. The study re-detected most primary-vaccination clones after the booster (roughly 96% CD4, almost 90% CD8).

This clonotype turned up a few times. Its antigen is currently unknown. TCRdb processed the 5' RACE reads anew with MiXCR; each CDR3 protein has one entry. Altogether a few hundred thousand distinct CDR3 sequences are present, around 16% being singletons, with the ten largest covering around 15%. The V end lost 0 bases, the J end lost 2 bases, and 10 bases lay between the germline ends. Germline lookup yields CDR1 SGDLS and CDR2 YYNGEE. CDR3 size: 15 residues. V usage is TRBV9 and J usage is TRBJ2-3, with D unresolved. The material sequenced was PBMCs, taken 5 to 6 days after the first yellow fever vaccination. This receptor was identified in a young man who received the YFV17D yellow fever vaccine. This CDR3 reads CASSVGLSNTDTQYF. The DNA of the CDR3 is TGTGCCAGCAGCGTAGGACTCTCGAACACAGATACGCAGTATTTT.